Sequencing of this TCR beta chain was carried out in a study of technical replicates of blood from four donors. Assay: immunoSEQ multiplex PCR; the TCRdb copy retains only in-frame clones and omits some. The sample yields around 50,000 clones, around 94% seen once. Germline V gene data show CDR1 as SGHRS and CDR2 as YFSETQ. The CDR3 consists of 15 residues. V lost 2 bases and J lost 4, with 14 bases in between. The specimen sequenced was T cells isolated from PBMCs. The TCR originated in a human donor in good health. The chain employs TRBV5-1 and TRBJ2-3; TRBD2 might be the D (6 bases). This CDR3 is CASSFRSGSADTQYF. In nucleotides, the CDR3 is TGCGCCAGCAGCTTCAGATCCGGGAGTGCAGATACGCAGTATTTT.